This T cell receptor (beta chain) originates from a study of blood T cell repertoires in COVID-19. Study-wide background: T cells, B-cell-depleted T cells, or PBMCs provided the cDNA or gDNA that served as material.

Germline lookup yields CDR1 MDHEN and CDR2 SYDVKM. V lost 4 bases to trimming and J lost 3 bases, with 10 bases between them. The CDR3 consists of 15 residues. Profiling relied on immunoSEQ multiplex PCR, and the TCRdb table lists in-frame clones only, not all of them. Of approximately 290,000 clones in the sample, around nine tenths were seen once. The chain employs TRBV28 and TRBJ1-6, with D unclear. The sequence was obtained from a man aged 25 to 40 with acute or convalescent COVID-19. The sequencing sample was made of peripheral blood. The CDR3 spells CASSYGRGYNSPLHF. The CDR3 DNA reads TGTGCCAGCAGTTACGGCCGGGGCTATAATTCACCCCTCCACTTT.